This T cell receptor beta chain is drawn from a study of technical replicates of blood from a few donors. The protocol was immunoSEQ multiplex PCR, while the TCRdb copy is restricted to in-frame clones and leaves out a portion. This sample yields under 100,000 clones, of which 90% to 97% are seen a single time; about 0.31% belongs to the top ten. Germline V CDR1 and CDR2: GTSNPN, SVGIG (reference sequence). The CDR3 is 11 residues long. This sequence originates from a human donor in good health. J is TRBJ1-1 and V is TRBV30; a possible D gene is TRBD1 (5 bases). The sequencing input was T cells isolated from PBMCs. The CDR3 nucleotides are TGTGCGCACTTACGGGGGGAGAGGGCTTTCTTT. Amino acid sequence: CAHLRGERAFF.